The sequence of this T cell receptor beta chain was determined in a study of T cell responses to AZD1222 COVID-19 vaccine. Study outcomes and limitations: Females outnumbered males among donors, who were mostly white British; clonal diversity was possibly underestimated.

In the case of this clone: The antigen is undetermined.

The data were produced by immunoSEQ multiplex PCR, yet TCRdb's version contains in-frame clones alone and is incomplete. The sample records about 140,000 clones, 85% to 90% being singletons. This TCR was recovered from an adult in good health. This specimen consisted of peripheral blood, obtained on day 0 of AZD1222 vaccination.

As DNA, the CDR3 is TGTGCCAGCAGCTTAGGGGACCCCAGGTATGACGAGCAGTACTTC. It specifies CASSLGDPRYDEQYF. The chain couples TRBV7-9 to TRBJ2-7, with D perhaps assigned TRBD1 or TRBD2 (5 bases each). The CDR3 loop spans 15 amino acids. With 1 base removed from V and 5 bases from J, the gap between germline ends came to 15 bases. Looked up from germline, CDR1 is SEHNR and CDR2 is FQNEAQ (reference sequence).